This T cell receptor (beta chain) was sequenced in a study of cytomegalovirus exposure and HLA in healthy donors. Study-wide findings and caveats: Researchers had no immune exposure information except CMV serostatus available. The study recorded more than 150 TCR beta chains that were cytomegalovirus-associated.

Germline V gene data show CDR1 as SGHRS and CDR2 as YFSETQ. The V gene end was trimmed by 1 base and the J gene end by 0 bases; junction bases not matched to a gene: 2. The CDR3 covers 16 residues. This clone has only a few counts. As yet, its antigen is unknown. Unrecorded immune exposure was likely among donors, who were nominally healthy when sampled. The primer mix had 60 Vbeta and 13 Jbeta primers. Sequencing used immunoSEQ multiplex PCR; TCRdb keeps in-frame clones, though not all of them. This repertoire shows about 250,000 clones, roughly 70% found once; its top ten account for over 2%. This clonotype was obtained from a female donor in good health and CMV-seronegative. Material for sequencing was PBMCs. The chain has TRBV5-1 and TRBJ2-1; 9 bases are shared with TRBD2. In DNA, the CDR3 is TGCGCCAGCAGCTTGCTAGCGGGGAGCTCCTACAATGAGCAGTTCTTC. Translated, it gives CASSLLAGSSYNEQFF. The full variable domain, in which reference TRBV5-1 and TRBJ2-1 provide the parts outside the CDR3, is KAGVTQTPRYLIKTRGQQVTLSCSPISGHRSVSWYQQTPGQGLQFLFEYFSETQRNKGNFPGRFSGRQFSNSRSEMNVSTLELGDSALYLCASSLLAGSSYNEQFFGPGTRLTVL.